This T cell receptor (beta chain) comes out of a study of T cell repertoires in cytomegalovirus infection. TCRdb passed the reads through MiXCR, listing each CDR3 protein once. The table has hundreds of thousands of distinct CDR3 sequences, about 29% seen once. With 4 bases removed from V and 0 bases from J, the gap between germline ends came to 15 bases. CDR3 length: 17 amino acids. Germline values: CDR1 KGHDR, CDR2 SFDVKD. This clonotype was recorded at least ten times. Its target is not known. The clonotype was recovered from a human donor in good health (CMV status not recorded). Some clones in this sample may be carry-over from other donors' samples. This material consisted of cultured PBMCs, taken from culture after CMV antigen stimulation. The rearrangement links TRBV24-1 to TRBJ2-4; tentative D call: TRBD1 (5 bases). The CDR3 loop reads CATSDPSRALAKNIQYF. CDR3 DNA sequence: TGTGCCACCAGTGACCCCTCCAGGGCTCTAGCCAAAAACATTCAGTACTTC.